The entry that follows covers one T cell receptor beta chain sequence. This clonotype showed up just a few times. What this receptor recognizes is not known. The input lacks base qualities; no much larger clone sits a single base away. Sequencing was performed on an Illumina NovaSeq 6000. TCRalpha and TCRbeta cDNA libraries were built by 5'RACE with constant-segment primers, adding sample barcodes and unique molecular identifiers. RNA was extracted from every sample with Trizol reagent. Library amplification was performed in two PCR steps, and a second sample barcode and Illumina TruSeq adapters were introduced in the second step. Sequencing of the libraries was done on an Illumina NovaSeq, producing 2 x 150 bp paired-end reads. Under the source paper's analysis protocol: Reads were demultiplexed and collapsed into UMI-guided consensus sequences with migec v1.2.7. Using mixcr v2.1.11, UMI consensuses were aligned to TRA and TRB V and J templates and then assembled into clonotypes. A clonotype was counted as expanded or contracted only if both edgeR and NoisET called the change significant, with noise models trained on biological replicates. For edgeR calls, a false discovery rate-adjusted p below 0.01 and a log2 fold-change threshold of 1 were applied. PCA with hierarchical clustering of max-normalized trajectories of the 1000 most abundant clonotypes was used as exploratory dynamics analysis. Each responding clone was given a CD4 or CD8 phenotype based on the CD4+ and CD8+ repertoires, which had been sequenced separately. Using fastp trimming at Q25 and MiXCR clonotype assembly, TCRdb reanalyzed the public sequencing data and kept in-frame beta chains. Here each entry gathers all rows of one CDR3 protein and keeps the most common genes and DNA. None of the V and J calls come from the authors' own analysis; TCRdb made them. The sample table contains 140,000 to 150,000 distinct CDR3 sequences; only one count was recorded for roughly 19% of them. The top ten clonotypes cover around 2.5% of the sample.

These data originate in a study of T-cell memory formation after mild COVID-19 (dated by TCRdb to about 2021). About the investigation overall: Most TCR sequence clusters were specific to one of the two donors. Longitudinal TCRalpha and TCRbeta repertoire sequencing tracked T-cell clones expanding and contracting after mild COVID-19 in two donors. The cohort was made up of two young adult volunteers, one female and one male, who were previously healthy. Study-wide conclusions, independent of this receptor: Only two mild cases were covered in the study, and larger cohorts including severe cases with pre-infection samples were considered necessary. Whether the second-wave clones peaking on day 37 were SARS-CoV-2 specific was not confirmed. Some responding clones were detected in pre-infection memory, suggesting pre-existing cross-reactive memory T cells joined the SARS-CoV-2 response. Contracting CD4+ clones were found mainly in CM and EM memory subsets, while CD8+ clones were enriched in EMRA. Clones that contracted from day 15 to 85 showed balanced CD4/CD8 phenotypes, whereas a second wave of clones that expanded from day 15 to 37 leaned towards CD4+.

Ficoll-Paque density gradient centrifugation was used to isolate PBMCs. The material sequenced was PBMCs or a T cell subset sorted from them (not recorded which). This TCR derives from an adult woman who had mild COVID-19 (a few samples of this study predate the infection). The sample titles of this study are shuffled in the database, so cell type and time point are left out; the donor was told from shared clones.

For the CDR3, the sequence is CASSLDRGENEKLFF. The DNA reads as follows: TGCGCCAGCAGCTTGGACAGGGGGGAGAATGAAAAACTGTTTTTT. Recombination joined TRBV5-1 with TRBJ1-4, with TRBD1 identical over 8 junction bases. CDR1 SGHRS and CDR2 YFSETQ were looked up in the germline V gene. V has 0 bases trimmed and J has 5 bases trimmed; junction bases matching no gene number 3. CDR3 length: 15 amino acids, cysteine to phenylalanine. The read is trimmed to its CDR3 DNA, 45 bases read in frame from base 1.